A single T cell receptor (beta chain) is shown here with its context. Its antigen remains undetermined. Base qualities are not at hand, and no much larger clone is one base apart. This record belongs to a study of Graves' ophthalmopathy and Graves' hyperthyroidism (dated by TCRdb to 2016 to 2019). Study-wide context: Peripheral blood samples were taken at the time of initial diagnosis, before any treatment was given. The 90 to 100 discovery patients were randomly divided into training and test sets at a 7:3 ratio. The study used TCR beta repertoire signatures to distinguish Graves' ophthalmopathy from Graves' hyperthyroidism and to predict progression to ophthalmopathy. After sampling, hyperthyroidism patients received methimazole starting at 30 mg daily, and ophthalmopathy patients received high-dose intravenous methylprednisolone. For independent validation, a separate cohort was made up of fewer than 20 hyperthyroidism patients plus 17 patients who later progressed from hyperthyroidism to ophthalmopathy. In total, approximately 130 blood samples were TCR-sequenced: 40 to 45 ophthalmopathy, 80 or so hyperthyroidism and approximately 17 hyperthyroidism-to-ophthalmopathy patients. A discovery set of 90 to 100 patients (approximately 42 ophthalmopathy, just over 55 stable hyperthyroidism) was enrolled to explore V-J signatures distinguishing ophthalmopathy from hyperthyroidism. In more than 5 hyperthyroidism patients, the T-cell repertoire of thyroid tissue was compared with the T-cell repertoire of blood.

TCR beta CDR3 regions were amplified from RNA transcripts for repertoire sequencing. The first round of RT-PCR was done with HTBI primers and the Qiagen OneStep RT-PCR kit, and was followed by a second round of multiplex PCR, then size selection and purification. Libraries were sequenced on an Illumina HiSeq2000 using paired-end 100 bp reads. As for the authors' bioinformatics: SOAPnuke was used for read processing, and reads with adapters, uncalled bases, a mean Phred below 15, or no exact constant-primer or identifier match were discarded. COPE v1.2.5 was used to merge high-quality paired reads. Unique nucleotide sequences were defined as clonotypes and aligned to IMGT TRB V, D and J references using MiTCR v1.1. The analysis was limited to V-J combinations with a frequency above 0.0001, which together covered 98% to 99.2% of repertoires. A TCR clonal expansion and chaos score per V-J combination was defined as the ratio of F50 clonal expansion to chaos observed in the TCRdist matrix. Features were reduced by Welch's t-statistics and random forest to 10 to 15 V-J combinations, which fed a naive Bayes classifier. Thyroid-blood repertoire similarity was quantified with the Morisita-Horn index. Starting from the raw public reads, TCRdb applied fastp trimming at Q25, assembled clones with MiXCR and retained in-frame beta chains. Identical CDR3 protein sequences are pooled into one entry, listed with their most common genes and DNA. The V and J calls were determined by TCRdb, not by the authors. The sample table contains a few hundred thousand distinct CDR3 sequences; only one count was recorded for approximately 21% of them. The top ten hold around 3% of the sample.

Hyperthyroidism was considered stable if no progression to ophthalmopathy occurred within 18 months of follow-up. Patients with hyperthyroidism were aged 18 to 65 years, had been newly diagnosed, and had a disease duration of less than 2 months. Patients were excluded if they had other autoimmune diseases, uncontrolled infections, pregnancy or lactation. Clinical symptoms, serum thyroxine, TRAb, thyroid ultrasound and orbital computed tomography were used for diagnosis. PBMCs were isolated from 10 ml of fresh peripheral blood by Ficoll-Paque density gradient centrifugation. Total RNA was extracted with Trizol reagent and quality-checked on an Agilent 2100 Bioanalyzer. Summary of the overall study and its limitations: In validation, the model predicted ophthalmopathy progression with over 60% sensitivity and roughly 78% specificity; some 13 predicted patients were CT-confirmed with GO in a median of around 6.5 months. Most expanded thyroid clonotypes with a frequency above 0.001 also appeared in blood, which suggests that blood repertoires may reflect the immune response in the thyroid. In cross-validation, the 13-signature model distinguished ophthalmopathy from stable hyperthyroidism with 85% to 90% sensitivity and around 82% specificity, and in the test set the corresponding values were roughly 80% and 76%. Sample size was not statistically predetermined, and group allocation was not concealed from the investigators.

Sequences were obtained from peripheral blood. The sequence was obtained from a woman under 30 with stable Graves' hyperthyroidism. Donor details come from another sample of the same person, matched by shared clones.

The CDR3 is CASSRRTDNSPLHF. The nucleotide sequence reads TGTGCCAGCAGCCGCCGGACCGATAATTCACCCCTCCACTTT. Recombination linked TRBV9 to TRBJ1-6; no D gene is confidently identified. The V and J ends are trimmed by 4 bases and 5 bases, leaving 10 bases between them. The CDR3, cysteine through phenylalanine, is 14 amino acids long. Just CDR3 DNA is preserved here, 42 bases in frame from base 1. In the germline V gene, CDR1 corresponds to SGDLS and CDR2 to YYNGEE.